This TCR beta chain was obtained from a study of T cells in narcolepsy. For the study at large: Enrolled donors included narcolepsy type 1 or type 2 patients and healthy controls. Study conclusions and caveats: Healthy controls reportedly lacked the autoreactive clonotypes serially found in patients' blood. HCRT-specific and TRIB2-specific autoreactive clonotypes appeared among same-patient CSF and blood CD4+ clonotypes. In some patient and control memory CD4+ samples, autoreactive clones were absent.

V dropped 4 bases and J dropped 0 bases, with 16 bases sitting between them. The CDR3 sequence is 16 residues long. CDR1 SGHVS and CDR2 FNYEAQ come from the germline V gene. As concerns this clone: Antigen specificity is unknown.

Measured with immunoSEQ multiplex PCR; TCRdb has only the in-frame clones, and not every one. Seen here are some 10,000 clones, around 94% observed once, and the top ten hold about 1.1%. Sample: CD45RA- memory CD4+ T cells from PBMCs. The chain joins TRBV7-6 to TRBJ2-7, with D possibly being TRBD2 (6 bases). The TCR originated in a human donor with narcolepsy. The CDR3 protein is CASSSYPRGLSYEQYF. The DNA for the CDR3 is TGTGCCAGCAGCTCCTACCCACGGGGACTCTCCTACGAGCAGTACTTC. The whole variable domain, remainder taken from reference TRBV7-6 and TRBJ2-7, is GAGVSQSPRYKVTKRGQDVALRCDPISGHVSLYWYRQALGQGPEFLTYFNYEAQQDKSGLPNDRFSAERPEGSISTLTIQRTEQRDSAMYRCASSSYPRGLSYEQYFGPGTRLTVT.